Described below is a single T cell receptor (beta chain) sequence and its context. These data originate in a study of shared clonotypes between healthy human individuals. V lost 0 bases, J lost 6 bases, and 6 bases stayed unmatched. Germline V gene lookup returns CDR1 MNHNS and CDR2 SASEGT. CDR3 length: 16 amino acids. Sequencing was performed with immunoSEQ multiplex PCR; in TCRdb, only in-frame clones are kept and a portion is missing. The table shows hundreds of thousands of clones, with about 95% occurring only once. The gene calls are TRBV6-1 and TRBJ2-2; 8 bases fit TRBD2. The sequence was obtained from a young woman in good health. Specimen: naive CD4+ T cells sorted from blood. Indicated subset: CD45RA+ positively selected. The CDR3 bases are TGTGCCAGCAGTGAAGCGCGGGGGGTGATGCCCGGGGAGCTGTTTTTT. As protein: CASSEARGVMPGELFF.